This T cell receptor beta chain derives from a study of T cells in Graves' hyperthyroidism and ophthalmopathy. Whole-study findings and limits: Among clonotypes expanded in thyroid above 0.001, most were also found in blood.

Germline CDR1 GTSNPN, CDR2 SVGIG (reference sequence). The CDR3 runs 13 residues. V lost 3 bases and J lost 1, with 9 bases in between. The sample holds many counts of this clonotype. Its cognate antigen is unknown. A lack of ophthalmopathy progression within 18 months defined stable Graves' hyperthyroidism. PBMCs stemmed from around 10 ml fresh peripheral blood. RNA transcripts served as the template for amplifying TCR beta CDR3 regions. When the TCR CDR3 underwent first-round RT-PCR, the HTBI primer set was used. Via MiXCR, TCRdb re-called the multiplex PCR reads, giving one row per CDR3 protein. The data hold approximately 360,000 distinct CDR3 sequences, with roughly 25% observed a single time.

The sample comprised blood. The TCR was taken from a middle-aged man with Graves' hyperthyroidism. V and J are TRBV30 and TRBJ1-1; D unclear. The CDR3 coding sequence is TGTGCCTGGAGAGAACAATCGAACACTGAAGCTTTCTTT. Residues: CAWREQSNTEAFF. Full variable domain (remainder filled in from reference TRBV30 and TRBJ1-1): SQTIHQWPATLVQPVGSPLSLECTVEGTSNPNLYWYRQAAGRGLQLLFYSVGIGQISSEVPQNLSASRPQDRQFILSSKKLLLSDSGFYLCAWREQSNTEAFFGQGTRLTVV.